Following are 32 T cell receptor beta chains from one sample sequenced in a study of PD-L1 blockade in urothelial cancer. Some clones are missing from TCRdb's copy, which holds only in-frame ones; the method was immunoSEQ multiplex PCR. The table records tens of thousands of clones, approximately 79% of them present only once. This specimen was PBMCs, taken around atezolizumab (anti-PD-L1) treatment. These receptors were collected from a man aged 50 to 59 with urothelial cancer.

The V call is TRBV7-9, the J call TRBJ2-1; 8 bases align to TRBD2. The CDR3 is made up of 16 amino acids. Germline V CDR1 and CDR2: SEHNR, FQNEAQ (reference sequence). The ends lost 5 bases at V and 7 bases at J; junction bases unmatched: 13. The CDR3 reads CASSLTGTRGRNEQFF. CDR3 coding DNA: TGTGCCAGCAGCCTGACCGGGACTAGGGGCCGGAATGAGCAGTTCTTC.

CDR3 amino acids: CATTGIADTQYF. The CDR3 bases are TGTGCCACCACAGGGATAGCAGATACGCAGTATTTT. The chain is built from TRBV27 and TRBJ2-3, with D maybe TRBD1 (6 bases). The CDR3 contains 12 residues. Germline loops: CDR1 MNHEY, CDR2 SMNVEV (reference sequence). The V gene lost 10 bases and the J gene lost 4 bases, with 12 bases spanning the gap.

The rearrangement links TRBV18 to TRBJ2-2; 7 bases agree with TRBD1. CDR3 size: 15 residues. V was pared by 0 bases and J by 6 bases, with 4 bases of the junction left unmatched. CDR1 KGHSH and CDR2 LQKENI come from the germline V gene. This CDR3 reads CASSPPLTGSGELFF. The CDR3 DNA reads TGTGCCAGCTCACCACCTTTGACAGGGTCCGGGGAGCTGTTTTTT.

The rearrangement joins TRBV6-5 to TRBJ1-2, with D perhaps matching TRBD1 (6 bases). The CDR3 loop spans 15 amino acids. Germline V gene sequence: CDR1 MNHEY, CDR2 SVGAGI. With 2 bases removed from V and 4 bases from J, the gap between germline ends came to 14 bases. CDR3 bases: TGTGCCAGCAGTTACAACCTCCGGGACATCTATGGCTACACCTTC. Translating it yields CASSYNLRDIYGYTF.

The genes are TRBV11-2 and TRBJ2-1, with 10 bases identical to TRBD1. The junction had 4 bases not matched to a gene; V was cut back by 5 bases and J by 3 bases. The CDR3 runs 15 residues. The V gene's germline CDR1 is SGHAT and CDR2 FQNNGV. Here the CDR3 reads CASSPGQGRYNEQFF. CDR3 DNA: TGTGCCAGCAGCCCGGGACAGGGGCGCTACAATGAGCAGTTCTTC.

Only a few counts were recorded for this clone. V and J are TRBV6-1 and TRBJ1-1; 7 positions agree with TRBD1. CDR3 length: 13 residues. The J segment lost 3 bases and the V segment lost 5 bases, leaving 3 bases of the junction unmatched. From germline, CDR1 is MNHNS and CDR2 SASEGT. The CDR3 region has the DNA TGTGCCAGCAGTATACAGGGGCACACTGAAGCTTTCTTT. Amino acids: CASSIQGHTEAFF.

This clone was counted only a few times. This chain uses TRBV9 with TRBJ2-1; TRBD1 is a possible D gene (6 bases). Trimming removed 0 bases from V and 3 bases from J, with 10 bases in between. Germline CDR1 reads SGDLS; CDR2 reads YYNGEE. The CDR3 extends over 15 amino acids. This chain's CDR3 is CASSVGEGHYNEQFF. The CDR3 DNA reads TGTGCCAGCAGCGTAGGAGAGGGACACTACAATGAGCAGTTCTTC.

As DNA, the CDR3 is TGCGCCAGCAGCCCTCTCGGACAGGGCAATGGCTACACCTTC. It is translated as CASSPLGQGNGYTF. The rearrangement uses TRBV5-1 and TRBJ1-2, with TRBD1 matching over 8 bases. Trimming removed 4 bases from V and 6 bases from J; junction bases left unmatched: 8. Germline V gene sequence: CDR1 SGHRS, CDR2 YFSETQ. The CDR3 length is 14 residues.

This clone was recorded once. The chain couples TRBV5-1 to TRBJ2-6, with D perhaps TRBD1 (5 bases). CDR1 SGHRS and CDR2 YFSETQ come from the germline V gene. The V and J ends lost 0 bases and 0 bases respectively, with 10 bases between them. CDR3 size: 17 residues. CDR3 region: CASSLGQGISGANVLTF. Here the CDR3 DNA reads TGCGCCAGCAGCTTGGGGCAGGGCATCTCTGGGGCCAACGTCCTGACTTTC. The complete variable domain, with remaining parts taken from reference TRBV5-1 and TRBJ2-6, reads KAGVTQTPRYLIKTRGQQVTLSCSPISGHRSVSWYQQTPGQGLQFLFEYFSETQRNKGNFPGRFSGRQFSNSRSEMNVSTLELGDSALYLCASSLGQGISGANVLTFGAGSRLTVL.

This clone was recorded a few times. V and J are TRBV19 and TRBJ1-6; D is ambiguous. The V gene's germline CDR1 is LNHDA and CDR2 SQIVND (reference sequence). Trimming left V 3 bases short and J 10 bases short, with 10 bases between. This CDR3 has 13 residues. The CDR3 loop reads CASSIKTRSPLHF. DNA for the CDR3: TGTGCCAGTAGTATTAAGACAAGGTCACCCCTCCACTTT.

The chain recombines TRBV6-4 with TRBJ2-2; D possibly corresponds to TRBD1 (5 bases). CDR1 and CDR2 from the germline V gene are MRHNA and SNTAGT. The CDR3 runs 13 residues. The ends were cut back, 5 bases at V and 4 bases at J, with 8 bases in the middle. The CDR3 bases are TGTGCCAGCAGTATCGACAGCACCGGGGAGCTGTTTTTT. Its protein is CASSIDSTGELFF.

This clone was seen more than once but under ten times. The J gene is TRBJ2-7, the V gene TRBV5-5; the match to TRBD1 covers 7 bases. Per the germline V gene, CDR1 is SGHKS and CDR2 is YYEKEE (reference sequence). V was clipped by 0 bases and J by 7 bases; unmatched bases: 7. The CDR3 extends over 14 amino acids. The DNA for the CDR3 is TGTGCCAGCAGCTTGGACGGGACAGCACGGGAGCAGTACGTC. This sequence encodes CASSLDGTAREQYV.

CDR3 in amino acids: CASRASAAYEQYF. The CDR3 nucleotides are TGTGCCAGCAGGGCTAGCGCCGCCTACGAGCAGTACTTC. This chain links TRBV6-1 with TRBJ2-7, with a tentative D call TRBD2 (6 bases). This CDR3 has 13 amino acids. V lost 6 bases, J lost 2 bases, and 11 bases lay in between. Per germline, CDR1 MNHNS and CDR2 SASEGT.

This chain links TRBV6-5 with TRBJ1-2; TRBD1 aligns across 7 bases. This CDR3 has 15 amino acids. After removal of 6 bases from V and 8 bases from J, the junction contained 15 bases not matched to a gene. Germline CDR1 and CDR2: MNHEY and SVGAGI. CDR3 sequence: CASRGAGQSRRGYTF. Written as DNA, the CDR3 is TGTGCCAGCAGAGGGGCGGGACAGTCCCGGCGGGGCTACACCTTC.

The gene calls are TRBV18 and TRBJ2-5; 12 bases fit TRBD2. Germline assignment: CDR1 KGHSH and CDR2 LQKENI. The V and J ends lost 0 bases and 4 bases, in that order; junction bases with no gene match: 9. The CDR3 totals 18 residues. CDR3 sequence reads: CASSPPAASGRALETQYF. CDR3 DNA sequence: TGTGCCAGCTCACCACCCGCGGCTAGCGGGAGGGCCCTAGAGACCCAGTACTTC. Full variable domain (outside the CDR3, taken from reference TRBV18 and TRBJ2-5): NAGVMQNPRHLVRRRGQEARLRCSPMKGHSHVYWYRQLPEEGLKFMVYLQKENIIDESGMPKERFSAEFPKEGPSILRIQQVVRGDSAAYFCASSPPAASGRALETQYFGPGTRLLVL.

This chain uses TRBV19 with TRBJ2-7; 11 nucleotides align to TRBD2. This CDR3 spans 14 amino acids. The V gene's germline CDR1 is LNHDA and CDR2 SQIVND (reference sequence). The V gene end was trimmed by 5 bases and the J gene end by 2 bases; junction bases not matched to a gene: 2. CDR3 in amino acids: CASSSGLAAYEQYF. CDR3 in DNA: TGTGCCAGTAGTTCGGGACTAGCGGCCTACGAGCAGTACTTC.

This clone was seen only a few times. The rearrangement uses TRBV10-3 and TRBJ1-5; 7 nucleotides line up with TRBD1. The CDR3 spans 15 residues. Germline V gives CDR1 ENHRY, CDR2 SYGVKD. With V trimmed by 3 bases and J by 1 base, 3 bases remained unmatched. The CDR3 DNA sequence: TGTGCCATCAGTGATTCGGGACAGAGCAATCAGCCCCAGCATTTT. Its protein is CAISDSGQSNQPQHF.

The chain has TRBV19 and TRBJ1-1, with unresolved D. There are 16 residues in the CDR3. Between the trimmed V and J ends, which lost 6 bases and 0 bases, there was a span of 17 bases. Germline CDR1 reads LNHDA; CDR2 reads SQIVND (reference sequence). The CDR3, as DNA: TGTGCCAGTAGCAGGCTGGGCAGCCCTATGAACACTGAAGCTTTCTTT. Protein: CASSRLGSPMNTEAFF.

The chain joins TRBV5-1 to TRBJ2-6; D is unclear. This CDR3 is 15 amino acids long. The germline gives CDR1 SGHRS, CDR2 YFSETQ. The V end lost 2 bases, the J end lost 0 bases, and 6 bases lay between the germline ends. In nucleotides, the CDR3 is TGCGCCAGCAGCTTTCAATTCTCTGGGGCCAACGTCCTGACTTTC. Its translation is CASSFQFSGANVLTF.

The gene calls are TRBV5-4 and TRBJ2-3, with 7 bases lining up with TRBD2. Trimming took 0 bases from V and 1 from J; bases not matched to a gene: 5. The CDR3 length is 16 residues. Germline CDR1 SGHNT, CDR2 YYREEE (reference sequence). The CDR3 here is CASSLVGGSRTDTQYF. In DNA form, the CDR3 reads TGTGCCAGCAGCTTGGTGGGCGGGAGTCGCACAGATACGCAGTATTTT.

The chain links TRBV5-6 to TRBJ1-5, with TRBD1 as a possible D gene (6 bases). The germline V gene has CDR1 SGHDT and CDR2 YYEEEE. This CDR3 is 14 amino acids long. Between the trimmed V and J ends, which lost 2 bases and 7 bases, there was a span of 13 bases. The CDR3 spells CASSLAGAWQPQHF. The DNA for the CDR3 is TGTGCCAGCAGCTTAGCGGGGGCATGGCAGCCCCAGCATTTT.

The V call is TRBV11-2, the J call TRBJ2-5, with D hard to call. The germline CDR1 and CDR2 sequences are SGHAT and FQNNGV. The V and J ends lost 1 base and 3 bases respectively, with 9 bases between them. This CDR3 has 14 residues. CDR3 DNA: TGTGCCAGCAGCTTAGCAGGCCCCAAAGAGACCCAGTACTTC. It is translated as CASSLAGPKETQYF.

The genes are TRBV5-1 and TRBJ2-5; 9 bases are a match to TRBD1. The CDR3 sequence is 13 residues long. Per the germline V gene, CDR1 is SGHRS and CDR2 is YFSETQ. With V trimmed by 4 bases and J by 6 bases, 4 bases remained unmatched. This chain's CDR3 is CASSQDRGQTQYF. The CDR3, as DNA: TGCGCCAGCAGCCAGGACAGGGGACAGACCCAGTACTTC.

This clone was recorded once. V usage is TRBV9 and J usage is TRBJ2-2; 10 nucleotides match TRBD1. Per the germline V gene, CDR1 is SGDLS and CDR2 is YYNGEE. Trimming removed 7 bases from V and 6 bases from J; junction bases left unmatched: 12. The CDR3 sequence is 16 residues long. The CDR3 nucleotides read TGTGCCAGCTCCATGGGGGGACAGGGGTCGGCCGGGGAGCTGTTTTTT. It encodes CASSMGGQGSAGELFF.

The rearrangement links TRBV5-4 to TRBJ1-4, with D hard to call. The CDR3 totals 14 residues. V lost 4 bases and J 8 bases, leaving 15 bases between the germline ends. The germline CDR1 and CDR2 sequences are SGHNT and YYREEE (reference sequence). The CDR3: CASSKPGKTEKLFF. DNA for the CDR3: TGTGCCAGCAGCAAACCGGGGAAGACGGAAAAACTGTTTTTT.

The chain is built from TRBV6-5 and TRBJ2-5, with TRBD1 matching 9 bases. CDR1 and CDR2 (germline): MNHEY, SVGAGI. V gave up 7 bases and J gave up 9 bases; unmatched junction bases: 15. The length of the CDR3 is 15 residues. CDR3 amino acids: CASKVSGTGNLAQYF. The CDR3 DNA is TGTGCCAGCAAGGTTTCTGGGACAGGGAATCTTGCCCAGTACTTC.

Only a few counts were recorded for this clone. The chain recombines TRBV6-5 with TRBJ1-2, with 8 nucleotides matching TRBD1. The germline gives CDR1 MNHEY, CDR2 SVGAGI. The length of the CDR3 is 15 residues. With 2 bases clipped from V and 4 bases from J, the junction kept 6 bases outside the gene matches. CDR3: CASSYSSGGRYGYTF. The CDR3 nucleotides read TGTGCCAGCAGTTACAGTTCAGGGGGCCGCTATGGCTACACCTTC.

V is TRBV11-3 and J is TRBJ2-2, with D perhaps TRBD2 (5 bases). V was trimmed by 6 bases and J by 5 bases, leaving 7 bases between them. Germline assignment: CDR1 SGHNT and CDR2 YENEEA. This CDR3 region has 12 residues. The CDR3 DNA reads TGTGCCAGCAGGGGGAGAACCGGGGAGCTGTTTTTT. Translating gives CASRGRTGELFF.

As for this clone: Different DNA sequences within this sample yield the same CDR3. V gene TRBV27 combines with J gene TRBJ2-5; 7 positions match TRBD2. Germline CDR1 reads MNHEY; CDR2 reads SMNVEV (reference sequence). Losses at the gene ends were 4 bases for V and 4 bases for J; bases not matched to a gene: 6. The CDR3 is 14 residues long. The CDR3 DNA follows: TGTGCCAGCAGTTCCCAAGGGGAGGGAGAGACCCAGTACTTC. Protein sequence: CASSSQGEGETQYF.

The rearrangement uses TRBV6-5 and TRBJ1-5; D possibly corresponds to TRBD1 (6 bases). Trimming left V 6 bases short and J 4 bases short, with 16 bases between. Germline values: CDR1 MNHEY, CDR2 SVGAGI. The CDR3 covers 15 residues. The chain's CDR3 is CASSRGRDGNQPQHF. The CDR3 DNA follows: TGTGCCAGCAGCAGGGGAAGGGATGGTAATCAGCCCCAGCATTTT.

The J gene is TRBJ2-1, the V gene TRBV5-8; maybe TRBD2 (6 bases). Trimming shortened V by 4 bases and J by 3 bases, and 14 bases separated the two germline ends. Germline lookup yields CDR1 SGHTS and CDR2 YDEGEE. CDR3 length: 15 residues. CDR3 nucleotide sequence: TGTGCCAGCAGCGGCGGAGGGGCGGACTACAATGAGCAGTTCTTC. Protein: CASSGGGADYNEQFF.

The chain recombines TRBV6-5 with TRBJ2-1; 8 nucleotides match TRBD2. J gave up 3 bases and V 2 bases, and 6 bases lay outside the gene matches. Germline CDR1 is MNHEY and CDR2 is SVGAGI. The CDR3 has 16 residues. The CDR3 sequence is CASSYRGLVDYNEQFF. As DNA, the CDR3 is TGTGCCAGCAGTTACCGGGGACTAGTTGACTACAATGAGCAGTTCTTC.